These T cell receptor beta chains were read from a single sample in a study of T-cell reconstitution after alpha-beta-depleted transplantation in children. Using its own MiXCR run on the PCR reads, TCRdb lists one record per CDR3 protein. The sample has some 600,000 distinct CDR3 sequences, around 16% seen once. Material: PBMCs from the stem cell graft donor, obtained from the stem cell graft. These receptors were taken from a human donor who donated a stem cell graft to a child with acute myeloid leukemia. The CDR3 runs from the conserved cysteine through the conserved F or W. Fields, in order: CDR3 length, clone size, J gene, V gene, D gene, CDR3 DNA, CDR3 protein. A D gene is named only where the DNA matches it firmly. Expanded clones are given a class, and other clones once, few, many or no size at all.

length: 11; size: .; J: TRBJ1-4; V: TRBV30; D: .; DNA: TGTGCCTGGAGGCGTAATGAAAAACTGTTTTTT; CDR3: CAWRRNEKLFF
length: 12; size: many; J: TRBJ2-2; V: TRBV29-1; D: .; DNA: TGCAGCGTCCTCCAGGGGACCGGGGAGCTGTTTTTT; CDR3: CSVLQGTGELFF
length: 15; size: .; J: TRBJ1-1; V: TRBV6-2/TRBV6-3; D: .; DNA: TGTGCCAGCAGTTACGACGGGCCTTGGAACACTGAAGCTTTCTTT; CDR3: CASSYDGPWNTEAFF
length: 16; size: .; J: TRBJ2-1; V: TRBV6-1; D: TRBD2; DNA: TGTGCCAGCAGTGATAGCGGGGGGGCCACCTACAATGAGCAGTTCTTC; CDR3: CASSDSGGATYNEQFF
length: 17; size: .; J: TRBJ2-2; V: TRBV12-3/TRBV12-4; D: .; DNA: TGTGCCAGCAGCCTAACAGGGCGGGGAGGTTACAGCGGGGAGCTGTTTTTT; CDR3: CASSLTGRGGYSGELFF
length: 19; size: few; J: TRBJ2-4; V: TRBV9; D: TRBD2; DNA: TGTGCCAGCAGCGTAGAGTCCCATCCGGGACTAAGCACCAAAAACATTCAGTACTTC; CDR3: CASSVESHPGLSTKNIQYF
length: 15; size: .; J: TRBJ1-4; V: TRBV12-3/TRBV12-4; D: .; DNA: TGTGCCAGCTGCTCCGGGACGGCGATGACGGAAAAACTGTTTTTT; CDR3: CASCSGTAMTEKLFF
length: 15; size: .; J: TRBJ2-3; V: TRBV11-2; D: TRBD2; DNA: TGTGCCAGCAGCTACGGACTAGCGAGCACAGATACGCAGTATTTT; CDR3: CASSYGLASTDTQYF
length: 15; size: .; J: TRBJ2-3; V: TRBV5-1; D: .; DNA: TGCGCCAGCAGCACCGGGACTGGCCCCACAGATACGCAGTATTTT; CDR3: CASSTGTGPTDTQYF
length: 14; size: few; J: TRBJ2-5; V: TRBV12-3/TRBV12-4; D: .; DNA: TGTGCCAGCAGTTTTTCCACTTCGCTAGAGACCCAGTACTTC; CDR3: CASSFSTSLETQYF
length: 15; size: many; J: TRBJ2-2; V: TRBV5-5; D: .; DNA: TGTGCCAGCAAAGTCCGGGACACCAACACCGGGGAGCTGTTTTTT; CDR3: CASKVRDTNTGELFF
length: 13; size: few; J: TRBJ1-1; V: TRBV6-2/TRBV6-3; D: .; DNA: TGTGCCAGCTCCACCTCCTCGAACACTGAAGCTTTCTTT; CDR3: CASSTSSNTEAFF
length: 13; size: .; J: TRBJ1-5; V: TRBV20-1; D: .; DNA: TGCAGTGCTCCAGTAGGGGGGGATCAGCCCCAGCATTTT; CDR3: CSAPVGGDQPQHF
length: 15; size: .; J: TRBJ2-1; V: TRBV7-2; D: TRBD2; DNA: TGTGCCAGCAGCCATACTAGCGGGGGGGCGGATGAGCAGTTCTTC; CDR3: CASSHTSGGADEQFF
length: 13; size: .; J: TRBJ1-1; V: TRBV28; D: .; DNA: TGTGCCAGCAGTTTATCTCCGGGACGCCCAGCTTTCTTT; CDR3: CASSLSPGRPAFF
length: 12; size: many; J: TRBJ2-1; V: TRBV20-1; D: .; DNA: TGCAGTGCTAGAGATGCTGACAATGAGCAGTTCTTC; CDR3: CSARDADNEQFF
length: 15; size: few; J: TRBJ2-7; V: TRBV12-3/TRBV12-4; D: TRBD1; DNA: TGTGCCAGCAGTTTTCAGGACAGGGGGATCTACGAGCAGTACTTC; CDR3: CASSFQDRGIYEQYF
length: 12; size: many; J: TRBJ2-1; V: TRBV6-5; D: TRBD2; DNA: TGTGCCAGCCGGGACTACAACAATGAGCAGTTCTTC; CDR3: CASRDYNNEQFF
length: 14; size: many; J: TRBJ2-7; V: TRBV13; D: TRBD1; DNA: TGTGCCAGCAGCTTAAAGGGACAGTCCTACGAGCAGTACTTC; CDR3: CASSLKGQSYEQYF
length: 15; size: .; J: TRBJ2-7; V: TRBV7-3; D: TRBD1; DNA: TGTGCCAGCAGCCCCCTTGGACAGGCCCTATACGAGCAGTACTTC; CDR3: CASSPLGQALYEQYF
length: 14; size: many; J: TRBJ2-3; V: TRBV20-1; D: TRBD2; DNA: TGCAGTGCTAGATCCGGGGGGGGCGTAGATACGCAGTATTTT; CDR3: CSARSGGGVDTQYF
length: 16; size: .; J: TRBJ2-2; V: TRBV5-1; D: .; DNA: TGCGCCAGCAGCTCCGAGGGGATTCCGAACACCGGGGAGCTGTTTTTT; CDR3: CASSSEGIPNTGELFF
length: 17; size: many; J: TRBJ1-6; V: TRBV4-2; D: .; DNA: TGTGCCAGCAGCCAAGATATGGGGGGGATAGACAGTTCACCCCTCCACTTT; CDR3: CASSQDMGGIDSSPLHF
length: 17; size: many; J: TRBJ1-6; V: TRBV5-1; D: .; DNA: TGCGCCAGCAGCTTCGAAATTGGTGGCAGGGTTTTATCACCCCTCCACTTT; CDR3: CASSFEIGGRVLSPLHF
length: 18; size: .; J: TRBJ2-6; V: TRBV27; D: .; DNA: TGTGCCAGCAGAGACACAGGGTTTTGGGGCTCTGGGGCCAACGTCCTGACTTTC; CDR3: CASRDTGFWGSGANVLTF
length: 17; size: .; J: TRBJ1-5; V: TRBV12-3/TRBV12-4; D: TRBD1; DNA: TGTGCCAGCAGTCCAGACAGGGACTTCTATAGCAATCAGCCCCAGCATTTT; CDR3: CASSPDRDFYSNQPQHF
length: 16; size: few; J: TRBJ1-2; V: TRBV7-9; D: TRBD1; DNA: TGTGCCAGCAGCTTTGGATTAACCGGGACAGCCTATGGCTACACCTTC; CDR3: CASSFGLTGTAYGYTF
length: 18; size: .; J: TRBJ1-2; V: TRBV14; D: TRBD1; DNA: TGTGCCAGCAGCCAAGGGGGAGACAGGGTCTTCCTTGGTTATGGCTACACCTTC; CDR3: CASSQGGDRVFLGYGYTF
length: 15; size: .; J: TRBJ1-4; V: TRBV7-2; D: .; DNA: TGTGCCAGCAGCCTTCAGATGGCCCTTAATGAAAAACTGTTTTTT; CDR3: CASSLQMALNEKLFF
length: 13; size: many; J: TRBJ2-1; V: TRBV29-1; D: TRBD2; DNA: TGCAGCGTTCTGACTAGCGGGGGGGGTGAGCAGTTCTTC; CDR3: CSVLTSGGGEQFF
length: 16; size: .; J: TRBJ1-4; V: TRBV4-1; D: .; DNA: TGCGCCAGCAGCCAAGTTACGCCCGTCCCTAATGAAAAACTGTTTTTT; CDR3: CASSQVTPVPNEKLFF
length: 15; size: few; J: TRBJ1-1; V: TRBV5-6; D: .; DNA: TGTGCCAGCAGCCCCGGGACGGTCCTGAACACTGAAGCTTTCTTT; CDR3: CASSPGTVLNTEAFF
length: 15; size: .; J: TRBJ2-1; V: TRBV28; D: .; DNA: TGTGCCAGCGGTTGGAAGGCTTTCCGGTACAATGAGCAGTTCTTC; CDR3: CASGWKAFRYNEQFF
length: 13; size: few; J: TRBJ2-7; V: TRBV20-1; D: TRBD1; DNA: TGCAGTGCTAGAGCAGGGGGCAACTACGAGCAGTACTTC; CDR3: CSARAGGNYEQYF
length: 17; size: few; J: TRBJ2-5; V: TRBV24-1; D: .; DNA: TGTGCCACCAGTGATTTGCAGGGGTTTAACAATCAAGAGACCCAGTACTTC; CDR3: CATSDLQGFNNQETQYF
length: 14; size: many; J: TRBJ2-1; V: TRBV27; D: .; DNA: TGTGCCAGCATGGGAGGAGGGAGCTACAATGAGCAGTTCTTC; CDR3: CASMGGGSYNEQFF
length: 14; size: .; J: TRBJ1-2; V: TRBV6-1; D: .; DNA: TGTGCCAGCAGTGATGGAGGGGACGGCTATGGCTACACCTTC; CDR3: CASSDGGDGYGYTF
length: 13; size: few; J: TRBJ2-1; V: TRBV5-1; D: .; DNA: TGCGCCAGCAGCTTGCCACAGTACAATGAGCAGTTCTTC; CDR3: CASSLPQYNEQFF
length: 15; size: .; J: TRBJ2-1; V: TRBV25-1; D: TRBD1; DNA: TGTGCCAGCAGAGATACAGGGGGCCGGTACAATGAGCAGTTCTTC; CDR3: CASRDTGGRYNEQFF
length: 12; size: few; J: TRBJ1-1; V: TRBV20-1; D: TRBD1; DNA: TGCAGCGTACCGGGACAGGCGTCTGAAGCTTTCTTT; CDR3: CSVPGQASEAFF
length: 17; size: many; J: TRBJ2-3; V: TRBV7-2; D: .; DNA: TGTGCCAGCAGCGCCCTAACCGGGACACTGAGCACAGATACGCAGTATTTT; CDR3: CASSALTGTLSTDTQYF
length: 13; size: many; J: TRBJ2-5; V: TRBV29-1; D: .; DNA: TGCAGCGTTTCGCGGGACATCGGAGAGACCCAGTACTTC; CDR3: CSVSRDIGETQYF
length: 13; size: few; J: TRBJ1-2; V: TRBV20-1; D: .; DNA: TGCAGCGTCCGTGGGAGTGACAACTATGGCTACACCTTC; CDR3: CSVRGSDNYGYTF
length: 19; size: many; J: TRBJ2-1; V: TRBV5-4; D: TRBD1; DNA: TGTGCCAGCAGCTACGGCAGGGGGCGAGGGAGTAACTCCTACAATGAGCAGTTCTTC; CDR3: CASSYGRGRGSNSYNEQFF
length: 15; size: .; J: TRBJ2-7; V: TRBV7-2; D: TRBD2; DNA: TGTGCCAGCAGCTACATAGCGGGGGGCTCCTACGAGCAGTACTTC; CDR3: CASSYIAGGSYEQYF
length: 14; size: .; J: TRBJ2-1; V: TRBV5-1; D: TRBD2; DNA: TGCGCCAGCAGCTCGGGCGGGGGGGACAATGAGCAGTTCTTC; CDR3: CASSSGGGDNEQFF
length: 16; size: few; J: TRBJ1-2; V: TRBV13; D: .; DNA: TGTGCCAGCAGCTTAGGCCGGTCAGGGAGATTTTATGGCTACACCTTC; CDR3: CASSLGRSGRFYGYTF